This T cell receptor beta chain came from a study of CD8 T cells in Susac syndrome. The authors reverse transcribed roughly 0.5 to 1 ug RNA with random hexamers. An immunoSEQ multiplex PCR amplified TCR beta CDR3 over 54 Vbeta and 13 Jbeta. TCRdb used MiXCR to reprocess the immunoSEQ multiplex PCR reads, holding one entry per CDR3 protein. The sample holds under 550,000 distinct CDR3 sequences, more than 70% seen once. Germline assignment: CDR1 SGHRS and CDR2 YFSETQ. This CDR3 region has 14 residues. V lost 1 base to trimming and J lost 3 bases, with 10 bases between them. Multiple sclerosis controls were treatment-naive patients with stable or active relapsing-remitting disease. TEMRA cells were FACS-enriched, while CD8+ and CD4+ T cells were negatively isolated.

V and J are TRBV5-1 and TRBJ1-2; no firm D call. The sequenced material came from CD8+ T cells from PBMCs. The receptor's source is a human donor with multiple sclerosis. CDR3 sequence (DNA): TGCGCCAGCAGCTTGCCGCCGGCGGACTATGGCTACACCTTC. This encodes CASSLPPADYGYTF.